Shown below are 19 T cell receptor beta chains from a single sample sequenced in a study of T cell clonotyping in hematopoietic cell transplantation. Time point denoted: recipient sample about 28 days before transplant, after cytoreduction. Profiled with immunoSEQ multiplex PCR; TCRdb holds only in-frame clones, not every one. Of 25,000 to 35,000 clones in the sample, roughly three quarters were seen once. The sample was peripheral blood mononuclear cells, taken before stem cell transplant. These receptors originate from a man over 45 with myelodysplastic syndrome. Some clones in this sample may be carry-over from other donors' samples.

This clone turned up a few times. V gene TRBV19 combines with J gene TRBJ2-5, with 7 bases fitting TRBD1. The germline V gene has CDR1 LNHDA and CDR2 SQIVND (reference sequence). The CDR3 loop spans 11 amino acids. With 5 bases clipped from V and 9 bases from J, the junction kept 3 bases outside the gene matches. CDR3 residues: CASSFQGAQYF. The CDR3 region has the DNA TGTGCCAGTAGTTTTCAGGGGGCCCAGTACTTC.

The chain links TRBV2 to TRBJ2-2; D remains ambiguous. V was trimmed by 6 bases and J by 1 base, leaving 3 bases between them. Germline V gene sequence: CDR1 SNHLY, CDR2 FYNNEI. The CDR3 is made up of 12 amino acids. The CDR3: CASSGNTGELFF. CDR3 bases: TGTGCCAGCAGCGGGAACACCGGGGAGCTGTTTTTT.

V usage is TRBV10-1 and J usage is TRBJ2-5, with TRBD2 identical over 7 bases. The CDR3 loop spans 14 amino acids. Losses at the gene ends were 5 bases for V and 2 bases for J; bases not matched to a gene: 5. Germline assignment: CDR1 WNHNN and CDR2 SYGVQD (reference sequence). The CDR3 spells CASSIGGGQETQYF. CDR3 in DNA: TGCGCCAGCAGTATCGGCGGGGGTCAAGAGACCCAGTACTTC.

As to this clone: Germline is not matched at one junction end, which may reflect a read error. CDR3 residues: CASSGEGIRAKNIRYF. The CDR3 DNA sequence: TGTGCCAGCAGTGGGGAAGGCATCCGGGCCAAAAACATTCGGTACTTC. V is TRBV6-1 and J is TRBJ2-4; D ambiguous. Germline CDR1 MNHNS, CDR2 SASEGT. This CDR3 is built from 16 residues.

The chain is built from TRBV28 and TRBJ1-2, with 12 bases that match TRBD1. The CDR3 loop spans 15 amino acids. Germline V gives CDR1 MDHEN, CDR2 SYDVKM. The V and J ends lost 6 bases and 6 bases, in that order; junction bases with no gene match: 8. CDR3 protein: CASSRDRGLWDGYTF. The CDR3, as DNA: TGTGCCAGCAGCCGGGACAGGGGGCTTTGGGATGGCTACACCTTC.

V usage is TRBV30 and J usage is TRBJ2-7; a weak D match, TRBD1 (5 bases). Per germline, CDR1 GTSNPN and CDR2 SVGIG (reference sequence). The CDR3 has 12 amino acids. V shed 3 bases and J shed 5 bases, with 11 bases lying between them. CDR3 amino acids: CAWSRLRDEQYF. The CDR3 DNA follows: TGTGCCTGGAGCCGACTCAGGGACGAGCAGTACTTC.

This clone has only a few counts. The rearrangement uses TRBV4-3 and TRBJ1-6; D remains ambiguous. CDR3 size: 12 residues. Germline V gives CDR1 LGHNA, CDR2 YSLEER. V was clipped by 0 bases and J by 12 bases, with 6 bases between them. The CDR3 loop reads CASSQDIGPLHF. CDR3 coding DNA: TGCGCCAGCAGCCAAGATATCGGACCCCTCCACTTT.

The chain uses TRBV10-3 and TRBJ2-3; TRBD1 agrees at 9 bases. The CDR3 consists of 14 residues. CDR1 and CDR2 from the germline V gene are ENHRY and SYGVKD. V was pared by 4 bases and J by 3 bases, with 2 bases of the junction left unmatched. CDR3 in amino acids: CAISGTGATDTQYF. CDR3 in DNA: TGTGCCATCAGTGGGACAGGGGCGACAGATACGCAGTATTTT.

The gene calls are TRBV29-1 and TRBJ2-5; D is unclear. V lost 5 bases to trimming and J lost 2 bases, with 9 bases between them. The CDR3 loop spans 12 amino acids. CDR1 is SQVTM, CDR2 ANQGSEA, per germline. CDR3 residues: CSVKVGQETQYF. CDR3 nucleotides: TGCAGCGTTAAGGTGGGGCAAGAGACCCAGTACTTC.

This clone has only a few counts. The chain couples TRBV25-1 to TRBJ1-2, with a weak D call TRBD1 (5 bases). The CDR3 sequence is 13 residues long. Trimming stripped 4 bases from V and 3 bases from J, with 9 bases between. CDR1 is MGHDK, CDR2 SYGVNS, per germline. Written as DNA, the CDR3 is TGTGCCAGCAGTGCCCCAGGGCACTATGGCTACACCTTC. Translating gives CASSAPGHYGYTF.

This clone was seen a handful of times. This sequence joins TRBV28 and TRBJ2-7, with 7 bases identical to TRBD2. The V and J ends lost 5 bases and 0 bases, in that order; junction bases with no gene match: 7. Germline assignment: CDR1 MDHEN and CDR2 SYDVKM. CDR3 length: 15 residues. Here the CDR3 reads CASSLARDYSYEQYF. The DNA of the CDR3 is TGTGCCAGCAGTCTCGCGAGGGACTACTCCTACGAGCAGTACTTC. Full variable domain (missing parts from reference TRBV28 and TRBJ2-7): DVKVTQSSRYLVKRTGEKVFLECVQDMDHENMFWYRQDPGLGLRLIYFSYDVKMKEKGDIPEGYSVSREKKERFSLILESASTNQTSMYLCASSLARDYSYEQYFGPGTRLTVT.

This CDR3 reads CASSPRSSGANVLTF. DNA of the CDR3: TGCGCCAGCAGCCCTAGGAGCTCTGGGGCCAACGTCCTGACTTTC. The chain combines TRBV4-1 with TRBJ2-6; D remains unclear. The CDR3 covers 15 residues. Trimming left V 4 bases short and J 0 bases short, with 7 bases between. Germline assignment: CDR1 MGHRA and CDR2 YSYEKL.

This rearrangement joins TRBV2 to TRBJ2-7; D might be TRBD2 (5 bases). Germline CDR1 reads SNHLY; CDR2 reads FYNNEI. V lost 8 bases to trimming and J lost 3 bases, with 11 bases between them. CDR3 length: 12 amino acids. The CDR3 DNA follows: TGTGCCAGCCGTTGGGGAGACTACGAGCAGTACTTC. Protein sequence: CASRWGDYEQYF.

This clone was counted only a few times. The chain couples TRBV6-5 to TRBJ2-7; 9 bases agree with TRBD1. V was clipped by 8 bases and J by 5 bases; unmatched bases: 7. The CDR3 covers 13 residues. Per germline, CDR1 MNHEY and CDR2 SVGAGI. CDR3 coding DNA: TGTGCCAGCCGGGACAGGGCAATCCACGAGCAGTACTTC. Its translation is CASRDRAIHEQYF.

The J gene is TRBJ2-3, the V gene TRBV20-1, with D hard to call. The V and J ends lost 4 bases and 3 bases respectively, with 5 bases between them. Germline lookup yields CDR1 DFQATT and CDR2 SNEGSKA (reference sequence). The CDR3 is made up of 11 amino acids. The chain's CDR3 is CSATYTDTQYF. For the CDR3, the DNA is TGCAGTGCTACCTATACAGATACGCAGTATTTT.

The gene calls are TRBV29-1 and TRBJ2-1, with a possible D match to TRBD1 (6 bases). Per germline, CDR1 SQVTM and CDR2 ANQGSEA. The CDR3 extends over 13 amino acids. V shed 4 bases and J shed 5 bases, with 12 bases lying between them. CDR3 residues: CSVVARGNNEQFF. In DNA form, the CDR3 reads TGCAGCGTTGTGGCTAGGGGGAACAATGAGCAGTTCTTC.

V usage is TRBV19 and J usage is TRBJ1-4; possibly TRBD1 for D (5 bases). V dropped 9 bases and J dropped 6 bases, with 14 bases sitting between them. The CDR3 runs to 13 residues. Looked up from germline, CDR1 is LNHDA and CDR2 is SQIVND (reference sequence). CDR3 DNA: TGTGCCAGCAGTCAGGGAGTTCATGAAAAACTGTTTTTT. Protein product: CASSQGVHEKLFF.

CDR3 region: CASSFGPLSTYEQYF. CDR3 sequence (DNA): TGCGCCAGCAGCTTTGGACCGCTTTCGACCTACGAGCAGTACTTC. The chain uses TRBV5-1 and TRBJ2-7; D is unclear. V shed 2 bases and J shed 2 bases, with 14 bases lying between them. CDR1 SGHRS and CDR2 YFSETQ come from the germline V gene. This CDR3 is 15 amino acids long.

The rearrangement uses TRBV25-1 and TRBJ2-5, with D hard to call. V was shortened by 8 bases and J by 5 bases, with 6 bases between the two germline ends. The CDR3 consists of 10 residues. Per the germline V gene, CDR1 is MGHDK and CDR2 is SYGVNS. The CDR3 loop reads CASGSETQYF. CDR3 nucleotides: TGTGCCAGCGGAAGCGAGACCCAGTACTTC.